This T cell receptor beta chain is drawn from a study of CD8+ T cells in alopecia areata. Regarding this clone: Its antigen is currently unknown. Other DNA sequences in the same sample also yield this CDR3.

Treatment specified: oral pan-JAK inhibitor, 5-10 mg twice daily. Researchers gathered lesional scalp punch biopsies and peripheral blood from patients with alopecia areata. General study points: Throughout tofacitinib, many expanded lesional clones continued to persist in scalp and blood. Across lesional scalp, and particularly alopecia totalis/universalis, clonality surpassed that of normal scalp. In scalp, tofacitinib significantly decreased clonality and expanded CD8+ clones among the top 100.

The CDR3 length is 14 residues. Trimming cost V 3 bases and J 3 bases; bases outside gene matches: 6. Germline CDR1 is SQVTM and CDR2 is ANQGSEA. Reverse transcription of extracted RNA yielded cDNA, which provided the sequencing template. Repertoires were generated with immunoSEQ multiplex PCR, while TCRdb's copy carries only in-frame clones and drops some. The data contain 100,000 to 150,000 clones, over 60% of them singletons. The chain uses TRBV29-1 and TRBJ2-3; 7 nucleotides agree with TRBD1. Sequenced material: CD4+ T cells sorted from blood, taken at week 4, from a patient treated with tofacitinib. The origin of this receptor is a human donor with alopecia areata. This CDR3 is CSVERDRHTDTQYF. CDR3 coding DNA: TGCAGCGTTGAGAGGGACAGACATACAGATACGCAGTATTTT.